This TCR beta chain was profiled in a study of cytomegalovirus exposure and HLA in healthy donors. Study background: The study's early data release held roughly 91 million unique TCRs from HLA-typed donors.

Study-level points and caveats: In a later analysis, at a false discovery rate of 0.05, fewer than 20,000 TCR beta sequences matched HLA alleles. Rarity characterized most TCR sequences, yet some public TCRs appeared in many donors.

The study ran its PCR with 60 Vbeta and 13 Jbeta primers. TCRdb's copy holds only in-frame clones and misses some; the assay was immunoSEQ multiplex PCR. Altogether 200,000 to 250,000 clones are present, more than 75% being singletons, with the ten largest covering about 2.5%. This CDR3 has 16 amino acids. Germline V CDR1 and CDR2: LNHNV, YYDKDF (reference sequence). The V end lost 2 bases, the J end lost 0 bases, and 11 bases lay between the germline ends. As for this clone: Its matching antigen is unknown.

The chain carries TRBV15 and TRBJ2-1, with D possibly matching TRBD2 (5 bases). The receptor comes from a woman in her thirties or forties in good health and CMV-seronegative. Sequenced: PBMCs. The CDR3 sequence: CATSRWERSSYNEQFF. In DNA, the CDR3 is TGTGCCACCAGCAGATGGGAGCGGTCCTCCTACAATGAGCAGTTCTTC.